These 28 T cell receptor beta chains share one sample of origin, sequenced in a study of blood T cell repertoires in COVID-19. Data came from immunoSEQ multiplex PCR; TCRdb stores just in-frame clones and leaves some out. The table has about 230,000 clones, approximately 89% seen once. Sequenced: PBMCs or T cells enriched from blood (not recorded which). These receptors originate from a woman aged 30 to 39 with acute COVID-19.

This chain uses TRBV2 with TRBJ1-1; the D is unclear. The V gene's germline CDR1 is SNHLY and CDR2 FYNNEI. This CDR3 comprises 14 residues. V was shortened by 4 bases and J by 0 bases, with 9 bases between the two germline ends. In DNA, the CDR3 is TGTGCCAGCAGTGTGGGCCTCATGAACACTGAAGCTTTCTTT. It specifies CASSVGLMNTEAFF. Looking up the rest from reference TRBV2 and TRBJ1-1 gives the full variable domain: EPEVTQTPSHQVTQMGQEVILRCVPISNHLYFYWYRQILGQKVEFLVSFYNNEISEKSEIFDDQFSVERPDGSNFTLKIRSTKLEDSAMYFCASSVGLMNTEAFFGQGTRLTVV.

The chain joins TRBV4-1 to TRBJ2-5; D perhaps matches TRBD2 (5 bases). The CDR3 spans 14 residues. V lost 2 bases to trimming and J lost 1 base, with 8 bases between them. Per germline, CDR1 MGHRA and CDR2 YSYEKL. CDR3 in DNA: TGCGCCAGCAGCCAACGGGGTCTCCAAGAGACCCAGTACTTC. Its protein product is CASSQRGLQETQYF.

The chain uses TRBV14 and TRBJ1-4, with TRBD1 matching 9 bases. The junction had 12 bases not matched to a gene; V was cut back by 5 bases and J by 8 bases. Per the germline V gene, CDR1 is SGHDN and CDR2 is FVKESK. This CDR3 comprises 16 residues. CDR3 nucleotides: TGTGCCAGCAGCACGGGACAGGGAGGGAGAGCCGAAAAACTGTTTTTT. The encoded protein is CASSTGQGGRAEKLFF.

The rearrangement joins TRBV23-1 to TRBJ2-1; 7 bases map to TRBD2. TRBV23-1 is classed as an ORF, of uncertain function. The length of the CDR3 is 17 residues. Losses at the gene ends were 6 bases for V and 1 base for J; bases not matched to a gene: 12. CDR3 DNA: TGCGCCAGCAGCCGTGAGCAAGCGGGGAAATCCTACAATGAGCAGTTCTTC. Its translation is CASSREQAGKSYNEQFF.

The chain couples TRBV10-2 to TRBJ1-1; a possible D gene is TRBD1 (6 bases). CDR1 is WSHSY, CDR2 SAAADI, per germline. Trimming pared 5 bases from V and 3 bases from J, leaving 10 bases between. The CDR3 covers 13 residues. CDR3 nucleotide sequence: TGCGCCAGCAGTCAGGGGTATGACACTGAAGCTTTCTTT. Its translation is CASSQGYDTEAFF.

J is TRBJ1-6 and V is TRBV19; D not certain. Germline CDR1 is LNHDA and CDR2 is SQIVND (reference sequence). V lost 8 bases and J 7 bases, leaving 15 bases between the germline ends. The CDR3 covers 14 residues. CDR3 coding DNA: TGTGCCAGTCGAAGATCGGGTACGAATTCACCCCTCCACTTT. This sequence encodes CASRRSGTNSPLHF.

The chain is built from TRBV5-6 and TRBJ1-5, with 12 bases lining up with TRBD1. The CDR3 contains 16 residues. V was pared by 3 bases and J by 6 bases, with 7 bases of the junction left unmatched. CDR1 and CDR2 (germline): SGHDT, YYEEEE. The CDR3 loop reads CASSSGTGGRSQPQHF. DNA for the CDR3: TGTGCCAGCAGCTCCGGGACAGGGGGCAGGAGTCAGCCCCAGCATTTT.

V is TRBV4-1 and J is TRBJ2-1, with 7 nucleotides matching TRBD2. Losses at the gene ends were 3 bases for V and 6 bases for J; bases not matched to a gene: 14. In germline, CDR1 is MGHRA, CDR2 YSYEKL. CDR3 length: 17 residues. DNA of the CDR3: TGCGCCAGCAGCCAGGGGAGGGTCCAGGGCTTGGGCAATGAGCAGTTCTTC. Amino acid sequence: CASSQGRVQGLGNEQFF.

The gene calls are TRBV9 and TRBJ2-7; TRBD2 might be the D (5 bases). The length of the CDR3 is 15 residues. The V end was cut by 0 bases, the J end by 2 bases, with 12 bases between. CDR1 and CDR2 (germline): SGDLS, YYNGEE. Here the CDR3 DNA reads TGTGCCAGCAGCGTAGGGGGAGCACAGCCCTACGAGCAGTACTTC. Protein sequence: CASSVGGAQPYEQYF.

This chain connects TRBV5-6 to TRBJ1-2; D remains unclear. CDR1 and CDR2 (germline): SGHDT, YYEEEE. CDR3 length: 15 amino acids. Trimming cost V 0 bases and J 4 bases, with 13 bases left between them. CDR3 DNA sequence: TGTGCCAGCAGCTTGGGTCCCAATTTGAGCTATGGCTACACCTTC. It is translated as CASSLGPNLSYGYTF.

This clone came up a few times. V gene TRBV23-1 combines with J gene TRBJ2-7; 8 nucleotides align to TRBD1. TRBV23-1 is known as an ORF, though its function is uncertain. J lost 3 bases, V lost 4 bases, and 2 bases had no gene match. The CDR3 sequence is 13 residues long. CDR3 in DNA: TGCGCCAGCAGTCCCGGACAGGGCTACGAGCAGTACTTC. It yields the protein CASSPGQGYEQYF.

On this clone: In the same sample, other DNA sequences code for this CDR3. The chain couples TRBV6-5 to TRBJ2-7; possibly TRBD1 for D (6 bases). Germline V gene lookup returns CDR1 MNHEY and CDR2 SVGAGI. The CDR3 consists of 12 residues. Trimming stripped 10 bases from V and 0 bases from J, with 10 bases between. Here the CDR3 reads CATSDSSYEQYF. In DNA form, the CDR3 reads TGTGCCACTTCGGACAGCTCCTACGAGCAGTACTTC.

This clone was detected only a few times. CDR3 sequence reads: CASSLSGTGVEKLFF. In DNA form, the CDR3 reads TGTGCCAGCAGCTTATCCGGGACAGGGGTTGAAAAACTGTTTTTT. The J gene is TRBJ1-4, the V gene TRBV11-2; 10 nucleotides match TRBD1. CDR1 is SGHAT, CDR2 FQNNGV, per germline. The CDR3 length is 15 residues. The V segment lost 2 bases and the J segment 7 bases; nucleotides outside the gene matches: 4.

J is TRBJ2-2 and V is TRBV27, with a possible D match to TRBD1 (5 bases). Germline CDR1 and CDR2: MNHEY and SMNVEV (reference sequence). V lost 1 base to trimming and J lost 7 bases, with 22 bases between them. The CDR3 is made up of 18 amino acids. The CDR3 bases are TGTGCCAGCAGTTTATTTCAAGGGGTGAGAGGATGGCACGGGGAGCTGTTTTTT. This codes for CASSLFQGVRGWHGELFF.

The chain has TRBV2 and TRBJ1-2; 8 bases are a match to TRBD1. CDR3 length: 13 amino acids. CDR1 SNHLY and CDR2 FYNNEI come from the germline V gene. J was trimmed by 7 bases and V by 2 bases; bases with no gene match: 3. CDR3 amino acids: CASSERTGFGYTF. In nucleotides, the CDR3 is TGTGCCAGCAGTGAAAGGACAGGGTTTGGCTACACCTTC. Full variable domain (outside the CDR3, taken from reference TRBV2 and TRBJ1-2): EPEVTQTPSHQVTQMGQEVILRCVPISNHLYFYWYRQILGQKVEFLVSFYNNEISEKSEIFDDQFSVERPDGSNFTLKIRSTKLEDSAMYFCASSERTGFGYTFGSGTRLTVV.

Written as DNA, the CDR3 is TGTGCCAGCAGCTTGAACTTGAACACTGAAGCTTTCTTT. Encoded protein: CASSLNLNTEAFF. The chain recombines TRBV13 with TRBJ1-1; unclear D gene. Germline lookup yields CDR1 PRHDT and CDR2 FYEKMQ (reference sequence). The ends were cut back, 3 bases at V and 0 bases at J, with 5 bases in the middle. This CDR3 is 13 amino acids long.

The gene calls are TRBV6-5 and TRBJ2-7; D remains unclear. V was clipped by 4 bases and J by 3 bases, with 19 bases between them. CDR3 size: 16 residues. The germline V gene has CDR1 MNHEY and CDR2 SVGAGI. The CDR3 spells CASSSNYKFRVYEQYF. CDR3 nucleotides: TGTGCCAGCAGTTCTAACTACAAATTTCGAGTCTACGAGCAGTACTTC.

The rearrangement links TRBV5-8 to TRBJ1-2; D might be TRBD1 (6 bases). Deletions cut 1 base from V and 8 bases from J, with 15 bases between. There are 14 residues in the CDR3. Per the germline V gene, CDR1 is SGHTS and CDR2 is YDEGEE. CDR3 DNA: TGTGCCAGCAGCTTGAGGACGGGGGGGCGAGGCTACACCTTC. This gives the protein CASSLRTGGRGYTF.

This clone was observed a few times. This chain connects TRBV14 to TRBJ2-7, with D possibly matching TRBD2 (5 bases). The V end lost 1 base, the J end lost 1 base, and 14 bases lay between the germline ends. This CDR3 is 16 amino acids long. Per germline, CDR1 SGHDN and CDR2 FVKESK. CDR3 sequence: CASSQGWGEISYEQYF. In DNA form, the CDR3 reads TGTGCCAGCAGCCAAGGGTGGGGAGAAATATCCTACGAGCAGTACTTC.

The V and J genes are TRBV5-4 and TRBJ2-1, with 13 positions matching TRBD2. Germline-derived CDR1 and CDR2 are SGHNT and YYREEE (reference sequence). V shed 2 bases, J shed 0 bases, and the junction held 8 bases outside the gene matches. The CDR3 has 19 residues. CDR3: CASSLLGTSGAHSYNEQFF. CDR3 DNA: TGTGCCAGCAGCTTATTAGGGACTAGCGGGGCCCACTCCTACAATGAGCAGTTCTTC.

The chain recombines TRBV21-1 with TRBJ2-7; no DNA check was done on the table's D call, TRBD1. TRBV21-1 is flagged as a pseudogene. The CDR3 has 15 amino acids. The chain's CDR3 is CASSKAEPGWYEQYF. The CDR3, as DNA: TGTGCCAGCAGCAAAGCAGAGCCAGGGTGGTACGAGCAGTACTTC.

The genes are TRBV28 and TRBJ1-2, with 7 bases lining up with TRBD1. V shed 5 bases and J 2 bases; nucleotides not matched to a gene: 2. The germline CDR1 and CDR2 sequences are MDHEN and SYDVKM. The CDR3 runs 13 residues. Here the CDR3 DNA reads TGTGCCAGCAGTGGGACAGCCAACTATGGCTACACCTTC. Translating gives CASSGTANYGYTF.

The CDR3 reads CASTEQGAVTEAFF. The CDR3 coding sequence is TGTGCCAGTACCGAACAGGGGGCTGTCACTGAAGCTTTCTTT. The chain is built from TRBV19 and TRBJ1-1; 9 nucleotides agree with TRBD1. The trim removed 7 bases at V and 4 bases at J, leaving 7 bases unmatched. This CDR3 region has 14 residues. Germline V CDR1 and CDR2: LNHDA, SQIVND (reference sequence).

The V and J genes are TRBV12-3 or TRBV12-4 and TRBJ2-7; TRBD2 is a possible D gene (7 bases). The CDR3 has 13 residues. V was cut by 4 bases and J by 11 bases, with 18 bases left in between. CDR3: CASSSPTGEGEYF. CDR3 nucleotides: TGTGCCAGCAGTTCACCTACTGGGGAGGGGGAGTACTTC.

This sequence joins TRBV19 and TRBJ1-1; D uncertain. Germline lookup yields CDR1 LNHDA and CDR2 SQIVND (reference sequence). There are 14 residues in the CDR3. Deletions cut 5 bases from V and 6 bases from J, with 16 bases between. The CDR3 DNA reads TGTGCCAGTAGTGTAGTCGATGAGCGCGCTGAAGCTTTCTTT. Protein: CASSVVDERAEAFF.

CDR3 nucleotides: TGTGCCAGCAGTGAGCGTTCCAGGGGGCTCACAGATACGCAGTATTTT. Protein product: CASSERSRGLTDTQYF. The chain joins TRBV25-1 to TRBJ2-3; 8 nucleotides align to TRBD1. The junction had 7 bases not matched to a gene; V was cut back by 3 bases and J by 2 bases. The CDR3 runs 16 residues. Per the germline V gene, CDR1 is MGHDK and CDR2 is SYGVNS.

The CDR3 DNA sequence: TGTGCCAGCAGCTTAGTTAGTCAGGCTAGCACAGATACGCAGTATTTT. This encodes CASSLVSQASTDTQYF. The rearrangement uses TRBV7-2 and TRBJ2-3; no definite D call. Deletions cut 1 base from V and 0 bases from J, with 11 bases between. From germline, CDR1 is SGHTA and CDR2 FQGNSA. The length of the CDR3 is 16 residues.

This clone appeared a single time. The rearrangement joins TRBV4-3 to TRBJ1-5; D not resolved. From germline, CDR1 is LGHNA and CDR2 YSLEER. Trimming stripped 2 bases from V and 0 bases from J, with 11 bases between. This CDR3 contains 16 residues. CDR3 loop: CASSQSRSYSNQPQHF. CDR3 nucleotides: TGCGCCAGCAGCCAAAGCAGGTCTTATAGCAATCAGCCCCAGCATTTT.